This T cell receptor beta chain comes out of a study of CD8 T cells in Susac syndrome. This clonotype was counted a single time. Random hexamers served to reverse transcribe roughly 0.5 to 1 ug RNA. TCRdb recomputed calls from the immunoSEQ multiplex PCR reads with MiXCR, one row per CDR3 protein. The sample holds more than 100,000 distinct CDR3 sequences, roughly 96% seen once. This CDR3 is built from 14 residues. Trimming took 7 bases from V and 1 from J, leaving 14 bases between them. Controls were healthy donors (matched for age and sex). The chain has TRBV12-3 or TRBV12-4 and TRBJ2-7; D perhaps matches TRBD1 (6 bases). Sample: CD4+ T cells from PBMCs. This receptor was identified in a human donor in good health. The CDR3, as DNA: TGTGCCAGCACCCAGGACAGAGCATCCTACGAGCAGTACTTC. It yields the protein CASTQDRASYEQYF.